Listed here is a single T cell receptor (beta chain). As yet, its antigen is unknown. Assay: immunoSEQ multiplex PCR; the TCRdb copy retains only in-frame clones and omits some. The data hold fewer than 15,000 clones, with around 80% observed a single time. The sample is drawn from a study of T cells in tumors after PD-1 blockade. Study in general: A subset received ongoing vismodegib 150 mg daily alongside anti-PD-1 therapy. Whole-study findings and limits: Some novel exhausted tumor clones appeared in pre-treatment blood, suggesting peripheral recruitment.

Between the trimmed V and J ends, which lost 6 bases and 0 bases, there was a span of 14 bases. This CDR3 contains 15 residues. Looked up from germline, CDR1 is MNHEY and CDR2 is SMNVEV (reference sequence). This specimen consisted of PBMCs, obtained after anti-PD-1 treatment. The TCR originated in a human donor with basal cell carcinoma. The rearrangement uses TRBV27 and TRBJ1-2; D not resolved. CDR3 DNA sequence: TGTGCCAGCAGCCCACGAATGTCTACTAACTATGGCTACACCTTC. Encoded protein: CASSPRMSTNYGYTF.